Listed below are T cell receptor beta chains from one sample, sequenced in a study of neurological immune-mediated disorders. TCRdb reanalysed the 5' RACE reads using MiXCR and keeps one entry per CDR3 protein. The sample holds around 70,000 distinct CDR3 sequences, 4% to 6% seen once. Sequenced input: PBMCs. These receptors were obtained from a man in his late teens or twenties with multiple sclerosis. Each CDR3 is given with its conserved first and last residue. D genes are given only for firm matches. Clone size is shown for a subset of rows, as once, few, many or a class of expanded clone.

j_call d_call clone_size v_call cdr3_nt cdr3_aa
TRBJ1-5 . few TRBV30 TGTGCCTGGAGACCGTGGTTGGCCCAGCATTTT CAWRPWLAQHF
TRBJ1-1 . many TRBV5-5 TGTGCCAGCAGCTTGGCCCCGGGGTGGGAAGCTTTCTTT CASSLAPGWEAFF
TRBJ2-1 TRBD2 many TRBV20-1 TGCACCCTAGCGGGGGGATTCAATGAGCAGTTCTTC CTLAGGFNEQFF
TRBJ1-2 . many TRBV29-1 TGCAGCGTTCCTTTAGGCGCCCCGGGGGCTGGCTACACCTTC CSVPLGAPGAGYTF
TRBJ2-3 TRBD2 many TRBV7-2 TGTGCCAGCAGCTTAGTCCTAGCGGGCACAGATACGCAGTATTTT CASSLVLAGTDTQYF
TRBJ2-7 TRBD2 . TRBV27 TGTGCCAGCAGTTTATCTCGACCGGGCCTAGCGGGAGTCTACGAGCAGTACTTC CASSLSRPGLAGVYEQYF
TRBJ2-2 TRBD2 many TRBV11-3 TGTGCCAGCAGCTTGGCGGGAGGCGGCGGGGAGCTGTTTTTT CASSLAGGGGELFF
TRBJ1-5 . many TRBV6-6 TGTGCCAGCAGCCGGGGGTACAATCAGCCCCAGCATTTT CASSRGYNQPQHF
TRBJ2-1 . many TRBV6-1 TGTGCCAGCAGTGAAGCGACCGACCCCCATGAGCAGTTCTTC CASSEATDPHEQFF
TRBJ1-1 TRBD1 many TRBV20-1 TGCAGTGCTAGACACGGACAGGGAGGCACTGAAGCTTTCTTT CSARHGQGGTEAFF
TRBJ2-5 . many TRBV28 TGTGCCAGCAGGACTCGGGACTCCCAAGAGACCCAGTACTTC CASRTRDSQETQYF
TRBJ2-2 . many TRBV7-2 TGTGCCAGCAGCTGGAACGGGGGCACCGGGGAGCTGTTTTTT CASSWNGGTGELFF
TRBJ1-5 TRBD1 many TRBV24-1 TGTGCCACCAGTGGCAGGGGGCTGGGGAATCAGCCCCAGCATTTT CATSGRGLGNQPQHF
TRBJ1-5 TRBD1 many TRBV9 TGTGCCAGCAGCGCCGGGACAGGGGAGAGCAATCAGCCCCAGCATTTT CASSAGTGESNQPQHF
TRBJ2-6 . . TRBV6-1 TGTGCCAGCAAATTAAACTCTGGGGCCAACGTCCTGACTTTC CASKLNSGANVLTF
TRBJ2-1 . . TRBV7-2 TGTGCCAGCAGGACTACAGGGATTTGGTCAAGCTCCTACAATGAGCAGTTCTTC CASRTTGIWSSSYNEQFF
TRBJ2-7 . many TRBV14 TGTGCCAGCAGCCAAGGGAGGGGCAGGTACTACGAGCAGTACTTC CASSQGRGRYYEQYF
TRBJ1-2 . many TRBV9 TGTGCCAGCAGCTCCCAGGGGACTTACTATGGCTACACCTTC CASSSQGTYYGYTF
TRBJ2-7 TRBD1 many TRBV20-1 TGCAGTGCTAGACTCCAGGGGGACATTTTCTACGAGCAGTACTTC CSARLQGDIFYEQYF
TRBJ2-1 TRBD2 many TRBV6-6 TGTGCCAGCAGCCGAGCTAGCGGGGGGCTCCAGCAGTTCTTC CASSRASGGLQQFF